These 8 T cell receptor beta chains were sequenced from one sample in a study of cytomegalovirus exposure and HLA in healthy donors. Vbeta (60) and Jbeta (13) primers were used in the PCR. Produced via immunoSEQ multiplex PCR; TCRdb's table is partial and in-frame only. The data show some 170,000 clones, 70% to 90% seen once. The sample consisted of PBMCs. Source of these receptors: a woman in her twenties or thirties in good health and CMV-seronegative.

The J gene is TRBJ1-1, the V gene TRBV5-6, with no clear D. Germline-derived CDR1 and CDR2 are SGHDT and YYEEEE. Trimming pared 1 base from V and 7 bases from J, leaving 8 bases between. The CDR3 sequence is 12 residues long. Here the CDR3 DNA reads TGTGCCAGCAGCTTGTATAGAAATGAAGCTTTCTTT. Translating it yields CASSLYRNEAFF. The full variable domain, completed using reference TRBV5-6 and TRBJ1-1, is DAGVTQSPTHLIKTRGQQVTLRCSPKSGHDTVSWYQQALGQGPQFIFQYYEEEERQRGNFPDRFSGHQFPNYSSELNVNALLLGDSALYLCASSLYRNEAFFGQGTRLTVV.

The CDR3 loop reads CASSLWRLAGRSYNEQFF. The CDR3 DNA follows: TGTGCCAGCAGCTTATGGAGACTAGCGGGGAGATCGTACAATGAGCAGTTCTTC. This sequence joins TRBV13 and TRBJ2-1; TRBD2 agrees at 11 bases. CDR3 length: 18 amino acids. V was pared by 2 bases and J by 4 bases, with 10 bases of the junction left unmatched. Germline CDR1 is PRHDT and CDR2 is FYEKMQ (reference sequence).

To note about this clone: Distinct nucleotide sequences in the sample also encode this CDR3. The chain recombines TRBV19 with TRBJ2-1; D call uncertain. The CDR3 has 12 amino acids. CDR1 is LNHDA and CDR2 is SQIVND in the germline V gene (reference sequence). V was trimmed by 4 bases and J by 4 bases, leaving 5 bases between them. This CDR3 is CASSTLYNEQFF. In DNA, the CDR3 is TGTGCCAGTAGTACCCTATACAATGAGCAGTTCTTC.

V is TRBV27 and J is TRBJ1-4; 9 bases are a match to TRBD1. Losses at the gene ends were 8 bases for V and 2 bases for J; bases not matched to a gene: 9. CDR3 length: 16 amino acids. Germline lookup yields CDR1 MNHEY and CDR2 SMNVEV (reference sequence). CDR3 in DNA: TGTGCCAGCTCCCGGACAGGGGTCGTTACTAATGAAAAACTGTTTTTT. Amino acids: CASSRTGVVTNEKLFF. The full variable domain, rest sourced from reference TRBV27 and TRBJ1-4, is EAQVTQNPRYLITVTGKKLTVTCSQNMNHEYMSWYRQDPGLGLRQIYYSMNVEVTDKGDVPEGYKVSRKEKRNFPLILESPSPNQTSLYFCASSRTGVVTNEKLFFGSGTQLSVL.

The chain recombines TRBV7-8 with TRBJ1-1; D is possibly TRBD1 (6 bases). The V end lost 5 bases, the J end lost 0 bases, and 16 bases lay between the germline ends. CDR1 is SGHVS, CDR2 FQNEAQ, per germline. This CDR3 has 16 amino acids. The CDR3 loop is CASSPRPGQVNTEAFF. CDR3 in DNA: TGTGCCAGCAGCCCCCGGCCGGGACAAGTGAACACTGAAGCTTTCTTT. Using reference TRBV7-8 and TRBJ1-1 for the parts outside the CDR3, the full variable domain is GAGVSQSPRYKVAKRGQDVALRCDPISGHVSLFWYQQALGQGPEFLTYFQNEAQLDKSGLPSDRFFAERPEGSVSTLKIQRTQQEDSAVYLCASSPRPGQVNTEAFFGQGTRLTVV.

The gene calls are TRBV29-1 and TRBJ2-5; 11 nucleotides align to TRBD1. Per germline, CDR1 SQVTM and CDR2 ANQGSEA. There are 15 residues in the CDR3. J gave up 2 bases and V 1 base, and 3 bases lay outside the gene matches. The CDR3 is CSVEGGTGGQETQYF. For the CDR3, the DNA is TGCAGCGTTGAAGGGGGGACAGGGGGGCAAGAGACCCAGTACTTC.

The genes are TRBV7-8 and TRBJ2-2; 10 bases line up with TRBD2. V shed 5 bases and J 2 bases; nucleotides not matched to a gene: 8. This CDR3 region has 17 residues. Germline V gene data show CDR1 as SGHVS and CDR2 as FQNEAQ. The CDR3 DNA follows: TGTGCCAGCAGCCCTAATCTAGCGGGGGTCAACACCGGGGAGCTGTTTTTT. This sequence encodes CASSPNLAGVNTGELFF.

The CDR3, as DNA: TGTGCCAGCAGCGACCGGGGGGCCTGGCCCGATACGCAGTATTTT. Its translation: CASSDRGAWPDTQYF. The chain recombines TRBV7-2 with TRBJ2-3; D might be TRBD2 (7 bases). This CDR3 comprises 15 residues. The V gene's germline CDR1 is SGHTA and CDR2 FQGNSA. Trimming left V 5 bases short and J 6 bases short, with 18 bases between.